This entry is about one T cell receptor beta chain. Its antigen is not known. These data originate in a study of response to subunit inactivated influenza vaccine. Broader study findings: Authors suggested that a seasonal influenza vaccination recruits few new T cells each time.

The V gene end was trimmed by 2 bases and the J gene end by 0 bases; junction bases not matched to a gene: 20. The CDR3 spans 20 residues. Germline CDR1 reads SGHDT; CDR2 reads YYEEEE. TCRdb reanalysed the RT-PCR reads using MiXCR and keeps one entry per CDR3 protein. Here the sample spans more than 600,000 distinct CDR3 sequences, approximately 17% being singletons. The clonotype originates from a man in his forties or fifties who received an inactivated influenza vaccine. The sample in question was PBMCs from blood, obtained about 5 days after vaccination. V gene TRBV5-6 combines with J gene TRBJ2-7; TRBD1 agrees at 7 bases. The CDR3 loop reads CASSLLVRGLGQVSSYEQYF. The DNA of the CDR3 is TGTGCCAGCAGCTTACTAGTCCGAGGCCTAGGACAGGTGAGCTCCTACGAGCAGTACTTC. The full variable domain, with the rest looked up from reference TRBV5-6 and TRBJ2-7, is DAGVTQSPTHLIKTRGQQVTLRCSPKSGHDTVSWYQQALGQGPQFIFQYYEEEERQRGNFPDRFSGHQFPNYSSELNVNALLLGDSALYLCASSLLVRGLGQVSSYEQYFGPGTRLTVT.